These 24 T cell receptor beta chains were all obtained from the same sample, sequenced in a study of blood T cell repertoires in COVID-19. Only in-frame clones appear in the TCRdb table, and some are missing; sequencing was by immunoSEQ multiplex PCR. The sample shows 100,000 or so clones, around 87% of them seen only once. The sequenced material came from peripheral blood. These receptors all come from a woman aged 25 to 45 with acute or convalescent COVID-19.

CDR3 in DNA: TGTGCCAGCAGCCAAGAGGGAGCGGGAAAACTGTTTTTT. This codes for CASSQEGAGKLFF. The chain uses TRBV14 and TRBJ1-4; D gene ambiguous. V was clipped by 0 bases and J by 10 bases, with 9 bases between them. Germline values: CDR1 SGHDN, CDR2 FVKESK. The CDR3 contains 13 residues.

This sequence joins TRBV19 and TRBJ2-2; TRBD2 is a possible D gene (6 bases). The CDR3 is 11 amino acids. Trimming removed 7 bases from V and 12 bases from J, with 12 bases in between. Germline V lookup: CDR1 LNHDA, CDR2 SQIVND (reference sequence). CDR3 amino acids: CASIGRGKLFF. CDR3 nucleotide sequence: TGTGCCAGTATAGGGCGGGGAAAGCTGTTTTTT.

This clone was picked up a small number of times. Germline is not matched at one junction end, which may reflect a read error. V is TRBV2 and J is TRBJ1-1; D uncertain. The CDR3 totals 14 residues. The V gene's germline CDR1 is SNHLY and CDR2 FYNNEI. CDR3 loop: CASTEANLNTEAFF. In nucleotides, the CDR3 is TGTGCCAGCACTGAAGCCAATTTGAACACTGAAGCTTTCTTT.

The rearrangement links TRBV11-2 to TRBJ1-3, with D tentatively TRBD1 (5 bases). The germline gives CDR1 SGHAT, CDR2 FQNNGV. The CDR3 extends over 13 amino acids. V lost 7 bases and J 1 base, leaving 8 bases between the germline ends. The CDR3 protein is CASTGGSGNTIYF. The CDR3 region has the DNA TGTGCCAGCACCGGGGGGTCTGGAAACACCATATATTTT.

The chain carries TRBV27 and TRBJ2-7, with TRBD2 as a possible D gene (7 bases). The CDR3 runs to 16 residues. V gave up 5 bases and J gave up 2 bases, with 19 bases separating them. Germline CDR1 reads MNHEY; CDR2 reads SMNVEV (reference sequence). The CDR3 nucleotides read TGTGCCAGCAGTCCATCGGGGGGCGCGGTTACCTACGAGCAGTACTTC. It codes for CASSPSGGAVTYEQYF.

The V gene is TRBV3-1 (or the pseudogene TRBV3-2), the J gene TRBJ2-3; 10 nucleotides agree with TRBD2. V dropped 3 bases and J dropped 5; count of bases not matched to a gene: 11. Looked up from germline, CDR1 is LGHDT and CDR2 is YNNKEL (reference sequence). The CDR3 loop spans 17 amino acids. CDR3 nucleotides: TGTGCCAGCAGCCACCGAGCTAGCGGGGGACAGGTAGATACGCAGTATTTT. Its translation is CASSHRASGGQVDTQYF.

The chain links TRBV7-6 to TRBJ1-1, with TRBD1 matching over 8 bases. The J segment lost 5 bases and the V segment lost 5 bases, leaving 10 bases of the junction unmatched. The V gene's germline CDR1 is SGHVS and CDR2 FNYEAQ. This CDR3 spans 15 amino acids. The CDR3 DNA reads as TGTGCCAGCAGCCAGAGGACAGGGCCGACGACTGAAGCTTTCTTT. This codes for CASSQRTGPTTEAFF.

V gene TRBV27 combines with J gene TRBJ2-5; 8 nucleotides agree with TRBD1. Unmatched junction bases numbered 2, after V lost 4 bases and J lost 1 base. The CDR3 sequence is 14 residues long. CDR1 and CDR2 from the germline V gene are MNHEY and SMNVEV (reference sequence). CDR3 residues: CASSWGTGQETQYF. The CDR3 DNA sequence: TGTGCCAGCAGTTGGGGGACAGGCCAAGAGACCCAGTACTTC.

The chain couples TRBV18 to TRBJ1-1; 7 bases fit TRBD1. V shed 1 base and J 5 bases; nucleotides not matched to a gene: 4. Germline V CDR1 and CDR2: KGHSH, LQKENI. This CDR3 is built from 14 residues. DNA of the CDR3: TGTGCCAGCTCACCACAGACAGGGAGGACTGAAGCTTTCTTT. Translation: CASSPQTGRTEAFF.

The CDR3 region is CASSFLGTNRDSPLHF. CDR3 nucleotide sequence: TGCGCCAGCAGCTTCCTCGGGACAAACAGAGATTCACCCCTCCACTTT. The chain combines TRBV5-1 with TRBJ1-6, with a weak D call TRBD1 (6 bases). The V end lost 2 bases, the J end lost 8 bases, and 17 bases lay between the germline ends. Germline V gene data show CDR1 as SGHRS and CDR2 as YFSETQ. This CDR3 has 16 amino acids.

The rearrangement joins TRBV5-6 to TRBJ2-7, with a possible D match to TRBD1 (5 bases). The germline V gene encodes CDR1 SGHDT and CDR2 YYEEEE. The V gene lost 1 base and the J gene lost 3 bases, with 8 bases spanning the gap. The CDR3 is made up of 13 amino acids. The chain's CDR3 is CASSLPDSYEQYF. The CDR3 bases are TGTGCCAGCAGCTTGCCCGACAGCTACGAGCAGTACTTC. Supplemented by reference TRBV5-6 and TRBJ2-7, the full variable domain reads DAGVTQSPTHLIKTRGQQVTLRCSPKSGHDTVSWYQQALGQGPQFIFQYYEEEERQRGNFPDRFSGHQFPNYSSELNVNALLLGDSALYLCASSLPDSYEQYFGPGTRLTVT.

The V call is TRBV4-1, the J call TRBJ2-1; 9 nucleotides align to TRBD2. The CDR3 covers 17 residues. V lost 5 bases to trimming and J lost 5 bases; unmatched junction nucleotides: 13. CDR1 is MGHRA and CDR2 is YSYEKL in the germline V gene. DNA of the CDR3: TGCGCCAGCAGCGGCCCCCCTTCTAGCGGGGTCCACAATGAGCAGTTCTTC. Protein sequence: CASSGPPSSGVHNEQFF.

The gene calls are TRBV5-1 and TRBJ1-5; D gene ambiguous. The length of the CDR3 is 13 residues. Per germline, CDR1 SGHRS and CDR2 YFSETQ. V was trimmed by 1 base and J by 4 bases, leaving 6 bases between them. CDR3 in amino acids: CASSLTGNQPQHF. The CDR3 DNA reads TGCGCCAGCAGCTTGACGGGGAATCAGCCCCAGCATTTT.

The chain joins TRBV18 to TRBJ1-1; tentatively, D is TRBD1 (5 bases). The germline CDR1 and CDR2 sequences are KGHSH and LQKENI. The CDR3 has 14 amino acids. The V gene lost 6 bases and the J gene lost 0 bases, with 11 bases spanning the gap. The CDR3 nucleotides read TGTGCCAGCTCTCGGGGACTGGTGAACACTGAAGCTTTCTTT. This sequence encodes CASSRGLVNTEAFF.

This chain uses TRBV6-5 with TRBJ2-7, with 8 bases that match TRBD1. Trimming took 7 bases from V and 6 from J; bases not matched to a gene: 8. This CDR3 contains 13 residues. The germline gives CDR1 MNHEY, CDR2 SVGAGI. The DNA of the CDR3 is TGTGCCAGCACGAGGAGACAGGGGAGCGAGCAGTACTTC. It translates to CASTRRQGSEQYF.

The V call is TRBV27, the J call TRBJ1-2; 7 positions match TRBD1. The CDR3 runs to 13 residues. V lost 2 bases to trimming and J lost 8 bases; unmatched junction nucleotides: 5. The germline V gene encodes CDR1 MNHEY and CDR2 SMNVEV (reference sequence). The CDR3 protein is CASSLVGGVGYTF. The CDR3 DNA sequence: TGTGCCAGCAGTTTAGTAGGGGGCGTAGGCTACACCTTC.

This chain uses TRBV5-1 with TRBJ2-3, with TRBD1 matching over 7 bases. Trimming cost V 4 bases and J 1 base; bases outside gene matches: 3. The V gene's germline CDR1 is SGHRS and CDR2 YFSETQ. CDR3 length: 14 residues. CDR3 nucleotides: TGCGCCAGCAGCCATGGACAGGGCACAGATACGCAGTATTTT. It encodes CASSHGQGTDTQYF.

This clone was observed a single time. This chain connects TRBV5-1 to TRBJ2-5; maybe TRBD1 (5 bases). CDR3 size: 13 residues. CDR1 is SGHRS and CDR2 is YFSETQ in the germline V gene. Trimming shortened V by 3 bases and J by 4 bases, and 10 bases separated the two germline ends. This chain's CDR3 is CASSSPGIETQYF. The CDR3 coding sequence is TGCGCCAGCAGCTCTCCAGGGATAGAGACCCAGTACTTC. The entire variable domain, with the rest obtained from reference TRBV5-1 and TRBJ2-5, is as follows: KAGVTQTPRYLIKTRGQQVTLSCSPISGHRSVSWYQQTPGQGLQFLFEYFSETQRNKGNFPGRFSGRQFSNSRSEMNVSTLELGDSALYLCASSSPGIETQYFGPGTRLLVL.

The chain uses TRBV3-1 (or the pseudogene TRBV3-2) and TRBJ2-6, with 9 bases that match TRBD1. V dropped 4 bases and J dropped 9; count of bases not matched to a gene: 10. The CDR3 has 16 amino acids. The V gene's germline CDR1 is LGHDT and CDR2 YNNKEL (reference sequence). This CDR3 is CASSLYRDRVDNVLTF. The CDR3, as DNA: TGTGCCAGCAGCCTGTACCGGGACAGGGTAGACAACGTCCTGACTTTC.

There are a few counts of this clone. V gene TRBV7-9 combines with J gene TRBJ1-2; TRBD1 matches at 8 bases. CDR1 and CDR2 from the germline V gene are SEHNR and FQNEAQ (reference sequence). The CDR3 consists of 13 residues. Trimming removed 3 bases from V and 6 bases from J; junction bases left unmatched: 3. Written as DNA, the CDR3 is TGTGCCAGCAGCTTCCAGGGGGCGAATGGCTACACCTTC. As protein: CASSFQGANGYTF.

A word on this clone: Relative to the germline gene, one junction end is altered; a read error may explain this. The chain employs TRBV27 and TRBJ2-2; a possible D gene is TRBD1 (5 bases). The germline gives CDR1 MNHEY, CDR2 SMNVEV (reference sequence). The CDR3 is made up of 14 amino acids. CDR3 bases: TGTGCCAGCTGTTTTGGACAGAACACCGGGGAGCTGTTTTTT. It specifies CASCFGQNTGELFF.

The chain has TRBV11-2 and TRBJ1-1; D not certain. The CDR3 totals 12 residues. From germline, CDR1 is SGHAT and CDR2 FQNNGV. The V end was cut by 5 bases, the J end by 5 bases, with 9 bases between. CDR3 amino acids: CASSPSGTEAFF. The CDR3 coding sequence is TGTGCCAGCAGCCCGAGCGGGACTGAAGCTTTCTTT.

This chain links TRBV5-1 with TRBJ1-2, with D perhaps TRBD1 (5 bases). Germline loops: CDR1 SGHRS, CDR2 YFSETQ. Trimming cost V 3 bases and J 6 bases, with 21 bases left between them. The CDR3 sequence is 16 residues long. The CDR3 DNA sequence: TGCGCCAGCAGCTCGAGGCCCGACAGCCTCCGGGATGGCTACACCTTC. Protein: CASSSRPDSLRDGYTF.

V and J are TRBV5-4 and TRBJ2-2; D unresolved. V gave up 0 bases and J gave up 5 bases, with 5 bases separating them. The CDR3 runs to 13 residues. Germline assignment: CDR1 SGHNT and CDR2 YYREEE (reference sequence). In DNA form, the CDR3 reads TGTGCCAGCAGCTTGGCCACAACCGGGGAGCTGTTTTTT. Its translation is CASSLATTGELFF.